This T cell receptor beta chain appears in the sequencing data of a study of early T cells in non-severe SARS-CoV-2 infection. Study in general: Whole-blood bulk RNA, unsorted, was sequenced, and chains were unpaired.

Individual cDNA molecules were tagged with unique molecular identifiers. In TCRdb, the 5' RACE reads were re-called with MiXCR into one record per CDR3 protein. The table has tens of thousands of distinct CDR3 sequences, 12% seen once. The CDR3 has 13 residues. Germline assignment: CDR1 MNHNY and CDR2 SVGAGI (reference sequence). Trimming removed 2 bases at V and 4 bases at J, with 8 bases between. The TCR comes from an adult who was a healthcare worker with PCR-confirmed SARS-CoV-2 infection or an uninfected control (not recorded which). The donor label of this sample is uncertain. Here the sequenced sample was whole blood, taken at baseline. J is TRBJ2-5 and V is TRBV6-6; D not certain. The CDR3 loop reads CASSYRRGETQYF. The CDR3 DNA is TGTGCCAGCAGTTACCGTCGTGGAGAGACCCAGTACTTC.